Only a few counts were recorded for the clone carrying this TCR beta chain. Its specificity is unknown. MiXCR, applied by TCRdb to the 5' RACE reads, yields one record per CDR3 protein. The sample carries 450,000 to 550,000 distinct CDR3 sequences, 5.3% recorded once. The data were obtained in a study of CD8 T cells in ankylosing spondylitis. General study results and limits: Some of these motif variants have turned up before, in reports on reactive arthritis synovial fluid and blood. Disease-linked clones reportedly concentrated significantly in matched ankylosing spondylitis synovial fluid. Peripheral blood samples showed relatively rare disease-linked clones, and these clones were CD8+. Typical of ankylosing spondylitis blood, it appeared, was a TCR beta motif of fewer than 10 highly homologous variants.

Germline V CDR1 and CDR2: SGHRS, YFSETQ. The CDR3 sequence is 16 residues long. Trimming stripped 4 bases from V and 5 bases from J, with 21 bases between. This clonotype was obtained from a male donor with ankylosing spondylitis. The sequencing input was blood, either unsorted or a sorted T cell fraction (not recorded which). This chain connects TRBV5-1 to TRBJ2-5; no firm D call. The CDR3 DNA sequence: TGCGCCAGCAGCCCGGACGGGTTTGTGTTGGCGGAGACCCAGTACTTC. This translates into CASSPDGFVLAETQYF.